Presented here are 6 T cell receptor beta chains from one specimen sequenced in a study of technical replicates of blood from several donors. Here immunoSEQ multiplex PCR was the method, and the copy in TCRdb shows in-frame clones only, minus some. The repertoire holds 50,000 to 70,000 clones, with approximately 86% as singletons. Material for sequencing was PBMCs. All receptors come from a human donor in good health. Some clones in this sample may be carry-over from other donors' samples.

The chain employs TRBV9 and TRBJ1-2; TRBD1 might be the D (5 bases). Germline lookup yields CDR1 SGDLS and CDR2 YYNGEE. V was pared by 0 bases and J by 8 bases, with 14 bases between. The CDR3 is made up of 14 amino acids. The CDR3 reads CASSVDEGEEGYTF. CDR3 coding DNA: TGTGCCAGCAGCGTAGATGAAGGGGAGGAAGGCTACACCTTC.

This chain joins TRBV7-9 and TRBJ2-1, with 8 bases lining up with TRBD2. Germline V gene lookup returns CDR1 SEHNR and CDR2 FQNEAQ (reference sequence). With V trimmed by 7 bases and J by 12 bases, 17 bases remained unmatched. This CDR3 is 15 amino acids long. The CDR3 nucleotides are TGTGCCAGCACCGAACGGGGGGGATCAATGTTCGGGCAGTTCTTC. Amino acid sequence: CASTERGGSMFGQFF.

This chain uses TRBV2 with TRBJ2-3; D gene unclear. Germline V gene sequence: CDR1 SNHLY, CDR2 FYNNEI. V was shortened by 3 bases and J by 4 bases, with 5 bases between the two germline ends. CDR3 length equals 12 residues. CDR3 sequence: CASSEYPDTQYF. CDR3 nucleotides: TGTGCCAGCAGTGAGTATCCAGATACGCAGTATTTT.

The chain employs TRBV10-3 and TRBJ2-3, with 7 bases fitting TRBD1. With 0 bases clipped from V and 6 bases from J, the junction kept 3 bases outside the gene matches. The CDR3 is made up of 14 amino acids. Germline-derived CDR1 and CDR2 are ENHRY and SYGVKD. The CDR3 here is CAISESRGPDTQYF. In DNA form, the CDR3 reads TGTGCCATCAGTGAGTCGAGGGGGCCGGATACGCAGTATTTT.

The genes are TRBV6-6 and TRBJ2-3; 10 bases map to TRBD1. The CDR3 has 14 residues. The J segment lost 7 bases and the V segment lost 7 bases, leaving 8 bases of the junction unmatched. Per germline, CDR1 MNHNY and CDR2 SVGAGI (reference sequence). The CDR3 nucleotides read TGTGCCAGCACCACGGACAGGGGGAAATATACGCAGTATTTT. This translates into CASTTDRGKYTQYF.

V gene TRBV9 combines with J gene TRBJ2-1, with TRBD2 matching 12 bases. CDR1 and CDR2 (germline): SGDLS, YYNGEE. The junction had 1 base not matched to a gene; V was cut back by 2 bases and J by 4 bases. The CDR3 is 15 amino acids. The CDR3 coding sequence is TGTGCCAGCAGCGTCGGGACTAGCGGGTACAATGAGCAGTTCTTC. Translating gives CASSVGTSGYNEQFF.